The present entry profiles one T cell receptor (beta chain) with its context. Which antigen it targets is not known. Its ends do not fully match the called genes, so a read error is possible. Bulk unsorted tissue served as the source for RNA extraction, and RNA quality was assessed using a NanoDrop ND-1000 and an Agilent 2100. Donors were newly diagnosed lung cancer patients admitted for thoracic surgery in China between August and November 2014, without prior chemotherapy. Patients with previous radiotherapy or chemotherapy, or with another concurrent cancer, were excluded from the study. Pieces of surgical tissue measuring 1-2 cm3 were kept in RNAlater solution and held at -80 degrees C until needed. The library was obtained by multiplex PCR. Instrument used: Illumina HiSeq 2500. TCRbeta libraries were constructed through three rounds of nested PCR with primers (Table S4) according to protocols modified from ARM-PCR. Before sequencing, PCR products in the 200-500 bp range were cut out of the gel and cleaned up using the QIAquick gel extraction kit. The study's processing was this. Reads were cleaned using Trimmomatic, were merged into complete CDR3 sequences using FLASH, and were assigned to V(D)J germline segments using MiTCR. Clonal diversity was computed as the inverse Simpson's index with VDJtools. Productive reads were defined as in-frame sequences without a premature stop codon. TCRdb handled the public reads itself, with Q25 trimming in fastp and clone calling in MiXCR, and kept productive beta chains. Rows with a matching CDR3 protein are joined into one entry that keeps the most common DNA and genes. The V and J calls come from TCRdb's annotation, not from the publication. The sample table holds some 120,000 distinct CDR3 sequences, of which approximately 71% were seen once. Clones ranked in the top ten supply about 13% of the sample.

This entry belongs to a study of tumor and adjacent non-tumor tissue in lung cancer (dated by TCRdb to the late 2010s). Regarding the complete study: Of the cohort, 11 to 12 patients had adenocarcinoma, 2 had squamous cell carcinoma and 1 had small cell lung cancer. A few dozen paired specimens, one tumor and one normal lung sample per patient, were profiled by TCRbeta CDR3 sequencing. The approximately 15 enrolled patients, of whom 10 were men and 5 were women, were aged roughly 31 to 80 years and were diagnosed with TNM stage I to III disease. Bulk TCRbeta repertoires were compared between lung tumor tissue and matched distant non-tumor lung tissue obtained from 15 lung cancer patients. In total, sequencing yielded 125,075,908 productive TCRbeta reads, which works out to an average of around 3.9 million reads per sample.

What the study reported, not specific to this receptor: Neither the sequencing platform nor unique molecular identifiers are named or mentioned anywhere in the methods. Peripheral blood was not sequenced, so blood TCRbeta repertoires in these lung cancer patients were not examined. A significantly larger cumulative share of the repertoire was made up by the top 100 clones in normal lung than in tumor tissue. Significantly higher TCR diversity (inverse Simpson) was observed in tumor tissue than in normal lung tissue (approximately 430 vs 150, P = 0.0075, Mann-Whitney U test). The cohort had only 15 patients, and the authors noted that larger samples and more detailed clinical data are needed. Younger patients had significantly higher TCR diversity, and higher tumor TCR diversity was associated with shorter overall and disease-free survival.

From a lookup of the germline V gene, CDR1 and CDR2 are SGHNT and YENEEA. The CDR3 runs 15 residues from the cysteine to the phenylalanine. The entry retains the CDR3 DNA only, 45 bases that are in frame from base 1. In this chain, TRBV11-3 is recombined with TRBJ2-1; a confident D gene designation cannot be given. This clonotype was sampled from a man in his thirties or forties with non-small cell lung cancer. Input material: lung tumor tissue. The CDR3 region: CASSFEVWTYSEQFF. The DNA sequence follows: TGTGCCAGCAGCTTCGAGGTCTGGACGTACAGTGAGCAGTTCTTC.